This T cell receptor beta chain was sequenced in a study of blood T cell repertoires in COVID-19. Across the study: T cells, B-cell-depleted T cells, or PBMCs provided the cDNA or gDNA that served as material.

CDR3 length: 17 amino acids. CDR1 is SNHLY and CDR2 is FYNNEI in the germline V gene. V gave up 5 bases and J gave up 0 bases, with 17 bases separating them. Per the authors' pipeline: Estimation of nucleated cell counts was performed using reference gene primer amplification. Assay: immunoSEQ multiplex PCR; the TCRdb copy retains only in-frame clones and omits some. V, J and clone size are taken as reported in that table, and D and trimming were inferred from the DNA itself. The repertoire holds 350,000 to 500,000 clones, with 88% as singletons. During the 2 weeks before they entered the study, exposed participants had met someone with a PCR-confirmed or clinician-diagnosed COVID-19 case.

This clonotype originated in a woman aged 18-29 years who had been exposed to COVID-19. The sample comprised PBMCs or T cells enriched from blood (not recorded which). The chain uses TRBV2 and TRBJ1-5; D gene unclear. The CDR3 DNA reads TGTGCCAGCAGTCCCCGGTACAGCACTCATAGCAATCAGCCCCAGCATTTT. This codes for CASSPRYSTHSNQPQHF. The entire variable domain, with the rest obtained from reference TRBV2 and TRBJ1-5, is as follows: EPEVTQTPSHQVTQMGQEVILRCVPISNHLYFYWYRQILGQKVEFLVSFYNNEISEKSEIFDDQFSVERPDGSNFTLKIRSTKLEDSAMYFCASSPRYSTHSNQPQHFGDGTRLSIL.